The 6 T cell receptor beta chains listed next were all sequenced from one sample in a study of shared clonotypes between healthy human individuals. Sequenced by immunoSEQ multiplex PCR; TCRdb stores in-frame clones only, minus some. This table holds 2 million to 3 million clones, approximately 93% found once. Specimen: naive CD4+ T cells from PBMCs. Described subset: CD45RA+ positively selected. All receptors derive from a man between 18 and 29 years old in good health. Some clones in this sample may be carry-over from other donors' samples.

The count of this clone is one. DNA of the CDR3: TGTGCCAGCAGCTTAAGCAGAGTGAACACTGAAGCTTTCTTT. Residues: CASSLSRVNTEAFF. The V call is TRBV7-8, the J call TRBJ1-1; no clear D gene. This CDR3 is built from 14 residues. With 2 bases removed from V and 0 bases from J, the gap between germline ends came to 7 bases. Germline lookup yields CDR1 SGHVS and CDR2 FQNEAQ.

V gene TRBV29-1 combines with J gene TRBJ1-4, with D possibly being TRBD1 (5 bases). Trimming shortened V by 4 bases and J by 0 bases, and 9 bases separated the two germline ends. This CDR3 is 14 amino acids long. Germline V gene sequence: CDR1 SQVTM, CDR2 ANQGSEA. CDR3 nucleotide sequence: TGCAGCGTTGGTGGACAAGCAACTAATGAAAAACTGTTTTTT. Amino acid sequence: CSVGGQATNEKLFF. Using reference TRBV29-1 and TRBJ1-4 for the parts outside the CDR3, the full variable domain is SAVISQKPSRDICQRGTSLTIQCQVDSQVTMMFWYRQQPGQSLTLIATANQGSEATYESGFVIDKFPISRPNLTFSTLTVSNMSPEDSSIYLCSVGGQATNEKLFFGSGTQLSVL.

Worth noting for this clone: The sample has other DNA sequences that encode this CDR3 too. The V and J genes are TRBV7-8 and TRBJ2-5; D unclear. This CDR3 spans 12 amino acids. V gave up 1 base and J gave up 5 bases, with 5 bases separating them. CDR1 is SGHVS and CDR2 is FQNEAQ in the germline V gene. The CDR3 coding sequence is TGTGCCAGCAGCTTAGTGCTGGAGACCCAGTACTTC. Amino acid sequence: CASSLVLETQYF.

The genes are TRBV7-3 and TRBJ2-1, with TRBD2 matching 9 bases. The CDR3 spans 18 residues. CDR1 is SGHTA, CDR2 FQGTGA, per germline. V lost 2 bases to trimming and J lost 1 base; unmatched junction nucleotides: 9. In DNA form, the CDR3 reads TGTGCCAGCAGCTTATGGGGTAGCGGGAGTTCTTCCTACAATGAGCAGTTCTTC. Its translation is CASSLWGSGSSSYNEQFF.

The genes are TRBV5-6 and TRBJ2-5, with 8 bases identical to TRBD1. The J call is in doubt because the DNA end fits TRBJ2-7 better. This CDR3 has 14 amino acids. CDR1 and CDR2 (germline): SGHDT, YYEEEE. The CDR3 here is CASRTGTGALEQYF. The CDR3 nucleotides read TGTGCCAGCAGAACCGGGACAGGAGCACTCGAGCAGTACTTC.

The rearrangement links TRBV9 to TRBJ1-1; TRBD1 aligns across 7 bases. CDR1 SGDLS and CDR2 YYNGEE come from the germline V gene. The V and J ends lost 0 bases and 10 bases, in that order; junction bases with no gene match: 12. The CDR3 has 15 residues. The CDR3 loop is CASSVDSRQGSGAFF. The CDR3 DNA reads TGTGCCAGCAGCGTAGACAGCCGACAGGGCAGCGGAGCTTTCTTT.